This T cell receptor (beta chain) derives from a study of cytomegalovirus exposure and HLA in healthy donors. Broader study findings: The authors listed 164 TCR beta chains as cytomegalovirus-associated. Most TCR sequences were rare, but some public TCRs occurred in many donors. The tendency of first-cohort TCR clusters to co-occur in the 90 to 150 validation repertoires emerged from a later analysis.

Sequencing was performed with immunoSEQ multiplex PCR; in TCRdb, only in-frame clones are kept and a portion is missing. The table includes 150,000 to 200,000 clones, under 90% detected once. This clone has more than one count but fewer than ten. The antigen is unknown. CDR1 SNHLY and CDR2 FYNNEI come from the germline V gene. This CDR3 has 16 residues. The V gene end was trimmed by 2 bases and the J gene end by 7 bases; junction bases not matched to a gene: 8. The donors were part of the validation cohort of 95 to 150 subjects. That cohort was separate from the first cohort, which comprised 500 to 850 subjects.

The sequencing sample was made of PBMCs. This chain joins TRBV2 and TRBJ2-1; TRBD2 agrees at 10 bases. This clonotype was obtained from a man aged 18 to 30 in good health and CMV-seropositive. CDR3 protein: CASSEQTSGTANEQFF. The CDR3 DNA is TGTGCCAGCAGTGAACAAACTAGCGGGACGGCTAATGAGCAGTTCTTC.